Presented here are 23 T cell receptor beta chains from one specimen sequenced in a study of CD8+CD57+ T cells in acquired aplastic anemia. Patients sequenced had flow cytometry evidence of CD8+CD57+ cell expansion. Genomic DNA, serving as template, underwent TCR beta VDJ and CDR3 profiling. MiXCR, applied by TCRdb to the reads, yields one record per CDR3 protein. Of 100,000 to 150,000 distinct CDR3 sequences listed, about 40% are singletons. The sequenced sample was sorted CD4+, CD8+, or CD8+CD57+ T cells (not recorded which) from PBMCs. These receptors were obtained from a human donor with aplastic anemia.

The table lists this clonotype with many counts. The rearrangement joins TRBV20-1 to TRBJ2-5; 9 nucleotides match TRBD2. This CDR3 has 13 amino acids. Germline CDR1 reads DFQATT; CDR2 reads SNEGSKA (reference sequence). The V and J ends lost 3 bases and 4 bases, in that order; junction bases with no gene match: 3. The CDR3 here is CSASAGGRETQYF. CDR3 DNA sequence: TGCAGTGCTAGCGCGGGGGGGCGAGAGACCCAGTACTTC.

The rearrangement uses TRBV19 and TRBJ2-5; weak D call: TRBD1 (5 bases). V shed 4 bases and J shed 5 bases, with 11 bases lying between them. The CDR3 extends over 13 amino acids. Germline assignment: CDR1 LNHDA and CDR2 SQIVND (reference sequence). The CDR3 here is CASSKGLGETQYF. The DNA of the CDR3 is TGTGCCAGTAGTAAGGGGCTGGGGGAGACCCAGTACTTC.

This clonotype was picked up many times. This chain links TRBV4-2 with TRBJ1-2; D gene uncertain. CDR1 is LGHNA and CDR2 is YNFKEQ in the germline V gene. The CDR3 covers 11 residues. V lost 11 bases to trimming and J lost 8 bases, with 15 bases between them. The CDR3 protein is CASSGEEGYTF. The CDR3 nucleotides read TGTGCCTCCAGCGGGGAGGAGGGCTACACCTTC.

Only a few counts were recorded for this clonotype. The rearrangement joins TRBV19 to TRBJ1-5, with D perhaps TRBD1 (5 bases). Germline CDR1 reads LNHDA; CDR2 reads SQIVND (reference sequence). The ends were cut back, 4 bases at V and 2 bases at J, with 18 bases in the middle. CDR3 size: 17 residues. CDR3 in amino acids: CASSTLSTGGGNQPQHF. The CDR3 DNA reads as TGTGCCAGTAGTACCCTCTCGACGGGGGGAGGCAATCAGCCCCAGCATTTT.

This clonotype has only a few counts. As DNA, the CDR3 is TGCGCCAGCAGCCGCCTAGCCCGGTCCGGGACAGGGAAAAACACTGAAGCTTTCTTT. It codes for CASSRLARSGTGKNTEAFF. The chain couples TRBV4-1 to TRBJ1-1; 9 bases fit TRBD1. V gave up 4 bases and J gave up 2 bases; unmatched junction bases: 17. CDR1 MGHRA and CDR2 YSYEKL come from the germline V gene. The CDR3 is 19 amino acids.

This clonotype was counted at least ten times. The chain uses TRBV5-6 and TRBJ1-1, with 7 nucleotides matching TRBD1. Trimming cost V 4 bases and J 5 bases; bases outside gene matches: 11. Germline CDR1 is SGHDT and CDR2 is YYEEEE. The CDR3 runs to 15 residues. CDR3 sequence reads: CASSRWTGLGTEAFF. The CDR3, as DNA: TGTGCCAGCAGCCGGTGGACAGGCCTGGGGACTGAAGCTTTCTTT.

A few counts support this clonotype. The chain recombines TRBV7-2 with TRBJ1-1, with D unresolved. Looked up from germline, CDR1 is SGHTA and CDR2 is FQGNSA. V was trimmed by 5 bases and J by 10 bases, leaving 11 bases between them. The CDR3 has 11 residues. CDR3 sequence (DNA): TGTGCCAGCAGCCCAGGAGTGAGAGCTTTCTTT. This codes for CASSPGVRAFF.

This clonotype has only one observation. Here the CDR3 omits its conserved ending phenylalanine or tryptophan, so a read error is the likely source. The chain combines TRBV19 with TRBJ2-7; D is undetermined. From germline, CDR1 is LNHDA and CDR2 SQIVND (reference sequence). The V and J ends lost 7 bases and 1 base respectively, with 14 bases between them. The CDR3 is 14 residues long. CDR3 bases: TGTGCCAGTAACCCCATGAGCGAATCCTACGAGCAGTACCTC. It yields the protein CASNPMSESYEQYL.

This clonotype occurred many times. The CDR3 DNA sequence: TGCAGTGCCGTTGGTGTGGGGGAGCTGTTTTTT. This codes for CSAVGVGELFF. The genes are TRBV20-1 and TRBJ2-2; D remains ambiguous. V was clipped by 6 bases and J by 8 bases, with 10 bases between them. Germline lookup yields CDR1 DFQATT and CDR2 SNEGSKA (reference sequence). The CDR3 spans 11 residues.

This clonotype appeared many times. This sequence joins TRBV7-6 and TRBJ1-3, with D hard to call. The CDR3 loop spans 14 amino acids. The V end was cut by 1 base, the J end by 3 bases, with 7 bases between. From germline, CDR1 is SGHVS and CDR2 FNYEAQ. The DNA for the CDR3 is TGTGCCAGCAGCTTAGGCACCGGTGGAAACACCATATATTTT. This translates into CASSLGTGGNTIYF.

This clonotype was seen at least ten times. V is TRBV29-1 and J is TRBJ1-5; tentative D call: TRBD1 (6 bases). The CDR3 length is 12 residues. Trimming took 6 bases from V and 5 from J, leaving 11 bases between them. Germline CDR1 and CDR2: SQVTM and ANQGSEA. CDR3 amino acids: CSVGQRDQPQHF. The DNA for the CDR3 is TGCAGCGTCGGACAGAGAGATCAGCCCCAGCATTTT.

This clonotype was observed at least ten times. The chain uses TRBV2 and TRBJ1-2; no clear D. Between the trimmed V and J ends, which lost 5 bases and 4 bases, there was a span of 11 bases. The CDR3 consists of 13 residues. Germline CDR1 and CDR2: SNHLY and FYNNEI. The DNA of the CDR3 is TGTGCCAGCAGTCTTCGGACGGGCTATGGCTACACCTTC. This translates into CASSLRTGYGYTF.

This clonotype was counted at least ten times. The chain has TRBV4-1 and TRBJ2-3; 8 bases match TRBD1. CDR1 and CDR2 (germline): MGHRA, YSYEKL. The CDR3 contains 16 residues. V was clipped by 4 bases and J by 1 base; unmatched bases: 7. The DNA for the CDR3 is TGCGCCAGCAGCCCTTCGACAGGGGCGGGCACAGATACGCAGTATTTT. Residues: CASSPSTGAGTDTQYF.

The chain recombines TRBV2 with TRBJ2-7, with D possibly TRBD1 on 6 matching bases. The V end was cut by 2 bases, the J end by 0 bases, with 11 bases between. Germline CDR1 reads SNHLY; CDR2 reads FYNNEI. The CDR3 is made up of 15 amino acids. The CDR3 is CASSEQGSSSYEQYF. DNA of the CDR3: TGTGCCAGCAGTGAACAGGGGTCGAGCTCCTACGAGCAGTACTTC.

The rearrangement uses TRBV29-1 and TRBJ2-7; tentative D call: TRBD2 (8 bases). CDR1 is SQVTM and CDR2 is ANQGSEA in the germline V gene. Trimming pared 4 bases from V and 2 bases from J, leaving 15 bases between. The CDR3 length is 14 residues. The CDR3 protein is CSVGLAGTAYEQYV. The CDR3 DNA reads TGCAGCGTTGGGTTAGCGGGGACAGCCTACGAGCAGTACGTC.

This clonotype was seen a handful of times. This may be a read error, as it is one base from a much larger clone. The chain carries TRBV6-1 and TRBJ2-3; D is unresolved. CDR1 is MNHNS, CDR2 SASEGT, per germline. The CDR3 loop spans 13 amino acids. In DNA, the CDR3 is TGTGCCAGCCAGACGGGTAGCACAGATTCGCAGTATTTT. Amino acids: CASQTGSTDSQYF.

This clonotype was detected ten times or more. V is TRBV24-1 and J is TRBJ2-3; no firm D call. V was pared by 9 bases and J by 6 bases, with 21 bases between. The CDR3 sequence is 15 residues long. Germline V lookup: CDR1 KGHDR, CDR2 SFDVKD. CDR3 coding DNA: TGTGCCACCTGGGCGAACGACCTTCGTGGGGATACGCAGTATTTT. As protein: CATWANDLRGDTQYF.

The V and J genes are TRBV29-1 and TRBJ2-7, with unresolved D. V was shortened by 5 bases and J by 1 base, with 6 bases between the two germline ends. Germline CDR1 and CDR2: SQVTM and ANQGSEA. The CDR3 covers 11 residues. The CDR3 loop is CSVQESYEQYF. Here the CDR3 DNA reads TGCAGCGTTCAGGAGTCCTACGAGCAGTACTTC.

In its sample, this clonotype was seen many times. The chain joins TRBV19 to TRBJ1-2; TRBD1 matches at 9 bases. CDR3 size: 16 residues. CDR1 LNHDA and CDR2 SQIVND come from the germline V gene (reference sequence). J was trimmed by 4 bases and V by 9 bases; bases with no gene match: 15. CDR3 nucleotides: TGTGCCAGCAAACCTGGAGGGACAGGGTCCGGCTATGGCTACACCTTC. This codes for CASKPGGTGSGYGYTF.

The sample holds a few counts of this clonotype. The chain recombines TRBV19 with TRBJ2-3; perhaps TRBD2 as D (5 bases). Germline loops: CDR1 LNHDA, CDR2 SQIVND (reference sequence). V dropped 6 bases and J dropped 5 bases, with 12 bases sitting between them. CDR3 length: 13 residues. The CDR3 DNA reads as TGTGCCAGTAGCGTGGGGAGAGGAGATACGCAGTATTTT. Translation gives CASSVGRGDTQYF.

About this clonotype itself: One end of the junction fails to match germline, which may point to a read error. The rearrangement joins TRBV7-9 to TRBJ2-7, with D tentatively TRBD1 (5 bases). The germline V gene has CDR1 SEHNR and CDR2 FQNEAQ (reference sequence). This CDR3 is built from 13 residues. The CDR3 DNA reads TGTGGCAGCAGCCGCGACAGTTTCTACGAGCAGTACTTC. It specifies CGSSRDSFYEQYF.

The chain links TRBV5-1 to TRBJ2-3; 7 nucleotides agree with TRBD2. Germline lookup yields CDR1 SGHRS and CDR2 YFSETQ. The CDR3 has 14 residues. V lost 4 bases and J lost 11; bases outside the gene matches: 13. Here the CDR3 DNA reads TGCGCCAGCAGCGGGGGGGACCTGGGGAATGAGCAGTATTTT. Its protein is CASSGGDLGNEQYF. Full variable domain (outside the CDR3, taken from reference TRBV5-1 and TRBJ2-3): KAGVTQTPRYLIKTRGQQVTLSCSPISGHRSVSWYQQTPGQGLQFLFEYFSETQRNKGNFPGRFSGRQFSNSRSEMNVSTLELGDSALYLCASSGGDLGNEQYFGPGTRLTVL.

This clonotype came up many times. This chain uses TRBV12-3 or TRBV12-4 with TRBJ2-3, with 12 bases identical to TRBD2. The J segment lost 1 base and the V segment lost 9 bases, leaving 2 bases of the junction unmatched. There are 14 residues in the CDR3. The CDR3 sequence is CASRLAGGTDTQYF. The CDR3 coding sequence is TGTGCCAGTAGACTAGCGGGGGGCACAGATACGCAGTATTTT.